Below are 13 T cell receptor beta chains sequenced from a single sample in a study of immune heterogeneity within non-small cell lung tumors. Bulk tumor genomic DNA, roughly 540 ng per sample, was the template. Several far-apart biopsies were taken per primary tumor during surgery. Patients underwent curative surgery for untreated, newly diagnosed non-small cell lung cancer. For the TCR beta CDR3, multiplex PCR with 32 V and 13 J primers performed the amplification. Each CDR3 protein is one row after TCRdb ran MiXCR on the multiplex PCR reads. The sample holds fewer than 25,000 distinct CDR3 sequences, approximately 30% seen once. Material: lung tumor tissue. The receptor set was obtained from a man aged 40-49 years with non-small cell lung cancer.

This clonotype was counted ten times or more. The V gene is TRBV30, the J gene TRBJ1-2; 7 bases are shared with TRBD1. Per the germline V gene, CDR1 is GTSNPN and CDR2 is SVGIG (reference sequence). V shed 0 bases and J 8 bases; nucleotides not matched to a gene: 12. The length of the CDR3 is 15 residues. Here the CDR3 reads CAWSVQGTEFWGYTF. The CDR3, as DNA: TGTGCCTGGAGTGTACAGGGGACAGAGTTTTGGGGCTACACCTTC.

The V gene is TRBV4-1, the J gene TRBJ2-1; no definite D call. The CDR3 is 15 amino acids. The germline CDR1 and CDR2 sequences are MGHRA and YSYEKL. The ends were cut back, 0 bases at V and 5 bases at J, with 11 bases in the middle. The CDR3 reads CASSQDGRLDNEQFF. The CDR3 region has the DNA TGCGCCAGCAGCCAAGATGGTCGGCTGGACAATGAGCAGTTCTTC.

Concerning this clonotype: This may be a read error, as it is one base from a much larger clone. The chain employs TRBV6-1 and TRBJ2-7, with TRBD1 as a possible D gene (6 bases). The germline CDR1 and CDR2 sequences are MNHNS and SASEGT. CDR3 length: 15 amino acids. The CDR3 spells CAGSKRGIGAYEQYF. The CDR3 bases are TGTGCCGGCAGTAAGAGGGGGATTGGGGCCTACGAGCAGTACTTC.

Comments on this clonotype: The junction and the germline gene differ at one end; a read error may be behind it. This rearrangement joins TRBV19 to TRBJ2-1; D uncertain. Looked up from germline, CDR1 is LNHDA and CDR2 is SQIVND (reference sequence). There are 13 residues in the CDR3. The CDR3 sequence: CASSIISNNEQFF. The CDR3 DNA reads TGTGCCAGCAGTATAATCTCAAACAATGAGCAGTTCTTC.

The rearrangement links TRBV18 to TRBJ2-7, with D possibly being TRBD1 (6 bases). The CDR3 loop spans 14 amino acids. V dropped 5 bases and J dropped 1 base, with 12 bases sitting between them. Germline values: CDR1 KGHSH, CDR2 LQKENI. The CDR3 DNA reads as TGTGCCAGCTCAACCGGGACAAATTCCTACGAGCAGTACTTC. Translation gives CASSTGTNSYEQYF.

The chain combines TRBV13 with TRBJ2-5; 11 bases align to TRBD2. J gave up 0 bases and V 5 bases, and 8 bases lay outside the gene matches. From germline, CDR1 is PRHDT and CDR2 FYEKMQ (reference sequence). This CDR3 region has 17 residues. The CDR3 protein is CASSPGPGLADQETQYF. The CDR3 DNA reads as TGTGCCAGCAGCCCGGGGCCGGGACTAGCGGACCAAGAGACCCAGTACTTC.

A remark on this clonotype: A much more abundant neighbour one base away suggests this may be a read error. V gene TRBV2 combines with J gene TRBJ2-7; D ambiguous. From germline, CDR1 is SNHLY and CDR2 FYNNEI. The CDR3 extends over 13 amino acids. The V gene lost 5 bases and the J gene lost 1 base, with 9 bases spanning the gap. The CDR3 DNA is TGTGCCAGCAGTAGGAAACCATCCTACGAGCAGTACTTC. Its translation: CASSRKPSYEQYF.

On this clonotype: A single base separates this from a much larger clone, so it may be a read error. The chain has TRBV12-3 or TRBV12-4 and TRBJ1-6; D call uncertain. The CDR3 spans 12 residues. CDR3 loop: CACSLYNSPLHF. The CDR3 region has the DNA TGTGCCTGCAGTTTATATAATTCACCCCTCCACTTT.

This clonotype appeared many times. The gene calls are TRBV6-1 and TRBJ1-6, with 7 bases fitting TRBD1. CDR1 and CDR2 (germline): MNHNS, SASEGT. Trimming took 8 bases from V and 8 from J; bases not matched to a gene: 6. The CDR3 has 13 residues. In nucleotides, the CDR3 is TGTGCCAGCCACGAGAGGGGGCATTCACCCCTCCACTTT. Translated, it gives CASHERGHSPLHF.

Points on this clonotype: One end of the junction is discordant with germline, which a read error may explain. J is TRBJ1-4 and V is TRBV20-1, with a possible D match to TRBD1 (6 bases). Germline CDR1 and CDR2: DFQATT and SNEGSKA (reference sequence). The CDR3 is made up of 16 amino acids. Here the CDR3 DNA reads TGCGGTGCTAGGGGGGTCAGCGCGGCAACTAATGAAAAACTGTTTTTT. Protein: CGARGVSAATNEKLFF.

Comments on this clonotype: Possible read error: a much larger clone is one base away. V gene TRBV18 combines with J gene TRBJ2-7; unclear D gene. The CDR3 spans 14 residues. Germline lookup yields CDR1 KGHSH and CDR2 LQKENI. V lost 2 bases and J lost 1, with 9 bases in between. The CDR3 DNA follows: TGTGCCAGCTCACCAGAGGTCGGATCCTACGAGCAGTACTTC. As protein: CASSPEVGSYEQYF.

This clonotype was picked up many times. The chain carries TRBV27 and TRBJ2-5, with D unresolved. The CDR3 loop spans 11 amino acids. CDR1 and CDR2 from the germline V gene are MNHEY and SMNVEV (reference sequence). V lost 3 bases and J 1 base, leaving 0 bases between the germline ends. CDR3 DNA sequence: TGTGCCAGCAGTTTCCAAGAGACCCAGTACTTC. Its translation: CASSFQETQYF.

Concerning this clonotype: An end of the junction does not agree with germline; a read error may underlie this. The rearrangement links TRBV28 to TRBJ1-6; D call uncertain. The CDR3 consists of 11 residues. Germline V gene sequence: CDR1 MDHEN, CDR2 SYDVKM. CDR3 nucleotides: TGTGCCAGCAGTGTTAATTCACCCTTCCACTTT. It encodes CASSVNSPFHF.